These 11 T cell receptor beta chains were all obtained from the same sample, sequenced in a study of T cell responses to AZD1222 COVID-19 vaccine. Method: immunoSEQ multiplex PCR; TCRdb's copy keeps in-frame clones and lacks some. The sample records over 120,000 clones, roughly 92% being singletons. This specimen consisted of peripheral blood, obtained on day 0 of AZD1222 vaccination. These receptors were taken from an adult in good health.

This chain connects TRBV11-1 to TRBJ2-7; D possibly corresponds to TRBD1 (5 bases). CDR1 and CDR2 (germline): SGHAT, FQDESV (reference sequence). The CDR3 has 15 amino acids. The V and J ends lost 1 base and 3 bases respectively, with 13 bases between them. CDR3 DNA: TGTGCCAGCAGCTTAGTCGCAGGGATGGGCTACGAGCAGTACTTC. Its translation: CASSLVAGMGYEQYF.

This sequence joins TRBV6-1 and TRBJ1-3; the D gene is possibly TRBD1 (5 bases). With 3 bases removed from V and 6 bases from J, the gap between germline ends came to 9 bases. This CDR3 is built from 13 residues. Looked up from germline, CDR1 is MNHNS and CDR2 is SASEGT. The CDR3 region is CASSDQGVNTIYF. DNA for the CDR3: TGTGCCAGCAGTGATCAGGGAGTAAACACCATATATTTT.

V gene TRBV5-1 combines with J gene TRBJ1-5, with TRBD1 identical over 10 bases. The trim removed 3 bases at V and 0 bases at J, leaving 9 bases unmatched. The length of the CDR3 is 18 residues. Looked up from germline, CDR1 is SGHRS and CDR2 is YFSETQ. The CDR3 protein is CASSSGTGDFYSNQPQHF. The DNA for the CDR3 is TGCGCCAGCAGCTCCGGGACAGGGGACTTTTATAGCAATCAGCCCCAGCATTTT.

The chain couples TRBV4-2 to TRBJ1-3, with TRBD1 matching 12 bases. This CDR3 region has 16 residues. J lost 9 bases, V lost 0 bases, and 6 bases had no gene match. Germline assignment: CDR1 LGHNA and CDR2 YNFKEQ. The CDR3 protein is CASSQDRGTGGGTIYF. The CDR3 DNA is TGTGCCAGCAGCCAAGACCGCGGGACAGGGGGCGGCACCATATATTTT.

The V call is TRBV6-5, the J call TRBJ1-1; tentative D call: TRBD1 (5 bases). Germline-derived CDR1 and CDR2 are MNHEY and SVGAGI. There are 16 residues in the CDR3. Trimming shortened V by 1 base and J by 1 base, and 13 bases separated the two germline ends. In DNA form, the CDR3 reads TGTGCCAGCAGTTACTTGGGGACGGTTGGGAACACTGAAGCTTTCTTT. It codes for CASSYLGTVGNTEAFF.

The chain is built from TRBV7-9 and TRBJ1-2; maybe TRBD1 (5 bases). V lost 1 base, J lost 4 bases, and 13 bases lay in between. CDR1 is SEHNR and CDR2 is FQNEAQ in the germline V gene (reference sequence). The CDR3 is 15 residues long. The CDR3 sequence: CASSLDQGGFYGYTF. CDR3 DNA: TGTGCCAGCAGCTTAGATCAGGGAGGATTCTATGGCTACACCTTC. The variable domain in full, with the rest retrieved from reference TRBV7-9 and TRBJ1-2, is DTGVSQNPRHKITKRGQNVTFRCDPISEHNRLYWYRQTLGQGPEFLTYFQNEAQLEKSRLLSDRFSAERPKGSFSTLEIQRTEQGDSAMYLCASSLDQGGFYGYTFGSGTRLTVV.

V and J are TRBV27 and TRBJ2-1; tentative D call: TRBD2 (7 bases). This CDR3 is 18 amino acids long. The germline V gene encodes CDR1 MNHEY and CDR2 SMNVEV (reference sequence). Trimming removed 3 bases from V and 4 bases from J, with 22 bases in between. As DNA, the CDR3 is TGTGCCAGCAGTTTGGGTTGGGTGCGGAGGGGGGGATACAATGAGCAGTTCTTC. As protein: CASSLGWVRRGGYNEQFF.

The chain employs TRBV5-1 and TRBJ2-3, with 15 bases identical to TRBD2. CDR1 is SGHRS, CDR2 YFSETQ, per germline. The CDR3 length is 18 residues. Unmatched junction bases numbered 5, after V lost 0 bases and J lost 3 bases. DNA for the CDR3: TGCGCCAGCAGCTTGGGGGGACTAGCGGGAGGTCGGACAGATACGCAGTATTTT. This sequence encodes CASSLGGLAGGRTDTQYF.

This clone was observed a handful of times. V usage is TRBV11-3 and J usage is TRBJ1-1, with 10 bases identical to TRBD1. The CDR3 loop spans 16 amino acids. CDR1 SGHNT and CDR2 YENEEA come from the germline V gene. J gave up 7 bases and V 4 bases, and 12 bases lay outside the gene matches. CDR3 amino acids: CASSSGQGGRVGEAFF. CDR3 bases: TGTGCCAGCAGCTCCGGACAGGGGGGTAGGGTCGGTGAAGCTTTCTTT. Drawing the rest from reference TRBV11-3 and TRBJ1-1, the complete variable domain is EAGVVQSPRYKIIEKKQPVAFWCNPISGHNTLYWYLQNLGQGPELLIRYENEEAVDDSQLPKDRFSAERLKGVDSTLKIQPAELGDSAVYLCASSSGQGGRVGEAFFGQGTRLTVV.

DNA of the CDR3: TGTGCCAGTAGTACCCCCTCTGAGGGGTGGGGGGTTAGCAATCAGCCCCAGCATTTT. It codes for CASSTPSEGWGVSNQPQHF. J is TRBJ1-5 and V is TRBV19; D may be TRBD1 (5 bases). Trimming took off 4 bases at V and 0 bases at J, with 22 bases between the two ends. This CDR3 spans 19 amino acids. Looked up from germline, CDR1 is LNHDA and CDR2 is SQIVND (reference sequence).

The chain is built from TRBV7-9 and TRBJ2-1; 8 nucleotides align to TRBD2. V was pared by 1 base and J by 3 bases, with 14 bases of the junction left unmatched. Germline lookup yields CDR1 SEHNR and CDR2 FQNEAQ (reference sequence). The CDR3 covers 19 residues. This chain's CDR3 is CASSLGREGSGRVYNEQFF. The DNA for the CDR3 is TGTGCCAGCAGCTTAGGGAGGGAGGGAAGCGGGAGAGTCTACAATGAGCAGTTCTTC. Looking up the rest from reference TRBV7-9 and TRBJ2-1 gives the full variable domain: DTGVSQNPRHKITKRGQNVTFRCDPISEHNRLYWYRQTLGQGPEFLTYFQNEAQLEKSRLLSDRFSAERPKGSFSTLEIQRTEQGDSAMYLCASSLGREGSGRVYNEQFFGPGTRLTVL.